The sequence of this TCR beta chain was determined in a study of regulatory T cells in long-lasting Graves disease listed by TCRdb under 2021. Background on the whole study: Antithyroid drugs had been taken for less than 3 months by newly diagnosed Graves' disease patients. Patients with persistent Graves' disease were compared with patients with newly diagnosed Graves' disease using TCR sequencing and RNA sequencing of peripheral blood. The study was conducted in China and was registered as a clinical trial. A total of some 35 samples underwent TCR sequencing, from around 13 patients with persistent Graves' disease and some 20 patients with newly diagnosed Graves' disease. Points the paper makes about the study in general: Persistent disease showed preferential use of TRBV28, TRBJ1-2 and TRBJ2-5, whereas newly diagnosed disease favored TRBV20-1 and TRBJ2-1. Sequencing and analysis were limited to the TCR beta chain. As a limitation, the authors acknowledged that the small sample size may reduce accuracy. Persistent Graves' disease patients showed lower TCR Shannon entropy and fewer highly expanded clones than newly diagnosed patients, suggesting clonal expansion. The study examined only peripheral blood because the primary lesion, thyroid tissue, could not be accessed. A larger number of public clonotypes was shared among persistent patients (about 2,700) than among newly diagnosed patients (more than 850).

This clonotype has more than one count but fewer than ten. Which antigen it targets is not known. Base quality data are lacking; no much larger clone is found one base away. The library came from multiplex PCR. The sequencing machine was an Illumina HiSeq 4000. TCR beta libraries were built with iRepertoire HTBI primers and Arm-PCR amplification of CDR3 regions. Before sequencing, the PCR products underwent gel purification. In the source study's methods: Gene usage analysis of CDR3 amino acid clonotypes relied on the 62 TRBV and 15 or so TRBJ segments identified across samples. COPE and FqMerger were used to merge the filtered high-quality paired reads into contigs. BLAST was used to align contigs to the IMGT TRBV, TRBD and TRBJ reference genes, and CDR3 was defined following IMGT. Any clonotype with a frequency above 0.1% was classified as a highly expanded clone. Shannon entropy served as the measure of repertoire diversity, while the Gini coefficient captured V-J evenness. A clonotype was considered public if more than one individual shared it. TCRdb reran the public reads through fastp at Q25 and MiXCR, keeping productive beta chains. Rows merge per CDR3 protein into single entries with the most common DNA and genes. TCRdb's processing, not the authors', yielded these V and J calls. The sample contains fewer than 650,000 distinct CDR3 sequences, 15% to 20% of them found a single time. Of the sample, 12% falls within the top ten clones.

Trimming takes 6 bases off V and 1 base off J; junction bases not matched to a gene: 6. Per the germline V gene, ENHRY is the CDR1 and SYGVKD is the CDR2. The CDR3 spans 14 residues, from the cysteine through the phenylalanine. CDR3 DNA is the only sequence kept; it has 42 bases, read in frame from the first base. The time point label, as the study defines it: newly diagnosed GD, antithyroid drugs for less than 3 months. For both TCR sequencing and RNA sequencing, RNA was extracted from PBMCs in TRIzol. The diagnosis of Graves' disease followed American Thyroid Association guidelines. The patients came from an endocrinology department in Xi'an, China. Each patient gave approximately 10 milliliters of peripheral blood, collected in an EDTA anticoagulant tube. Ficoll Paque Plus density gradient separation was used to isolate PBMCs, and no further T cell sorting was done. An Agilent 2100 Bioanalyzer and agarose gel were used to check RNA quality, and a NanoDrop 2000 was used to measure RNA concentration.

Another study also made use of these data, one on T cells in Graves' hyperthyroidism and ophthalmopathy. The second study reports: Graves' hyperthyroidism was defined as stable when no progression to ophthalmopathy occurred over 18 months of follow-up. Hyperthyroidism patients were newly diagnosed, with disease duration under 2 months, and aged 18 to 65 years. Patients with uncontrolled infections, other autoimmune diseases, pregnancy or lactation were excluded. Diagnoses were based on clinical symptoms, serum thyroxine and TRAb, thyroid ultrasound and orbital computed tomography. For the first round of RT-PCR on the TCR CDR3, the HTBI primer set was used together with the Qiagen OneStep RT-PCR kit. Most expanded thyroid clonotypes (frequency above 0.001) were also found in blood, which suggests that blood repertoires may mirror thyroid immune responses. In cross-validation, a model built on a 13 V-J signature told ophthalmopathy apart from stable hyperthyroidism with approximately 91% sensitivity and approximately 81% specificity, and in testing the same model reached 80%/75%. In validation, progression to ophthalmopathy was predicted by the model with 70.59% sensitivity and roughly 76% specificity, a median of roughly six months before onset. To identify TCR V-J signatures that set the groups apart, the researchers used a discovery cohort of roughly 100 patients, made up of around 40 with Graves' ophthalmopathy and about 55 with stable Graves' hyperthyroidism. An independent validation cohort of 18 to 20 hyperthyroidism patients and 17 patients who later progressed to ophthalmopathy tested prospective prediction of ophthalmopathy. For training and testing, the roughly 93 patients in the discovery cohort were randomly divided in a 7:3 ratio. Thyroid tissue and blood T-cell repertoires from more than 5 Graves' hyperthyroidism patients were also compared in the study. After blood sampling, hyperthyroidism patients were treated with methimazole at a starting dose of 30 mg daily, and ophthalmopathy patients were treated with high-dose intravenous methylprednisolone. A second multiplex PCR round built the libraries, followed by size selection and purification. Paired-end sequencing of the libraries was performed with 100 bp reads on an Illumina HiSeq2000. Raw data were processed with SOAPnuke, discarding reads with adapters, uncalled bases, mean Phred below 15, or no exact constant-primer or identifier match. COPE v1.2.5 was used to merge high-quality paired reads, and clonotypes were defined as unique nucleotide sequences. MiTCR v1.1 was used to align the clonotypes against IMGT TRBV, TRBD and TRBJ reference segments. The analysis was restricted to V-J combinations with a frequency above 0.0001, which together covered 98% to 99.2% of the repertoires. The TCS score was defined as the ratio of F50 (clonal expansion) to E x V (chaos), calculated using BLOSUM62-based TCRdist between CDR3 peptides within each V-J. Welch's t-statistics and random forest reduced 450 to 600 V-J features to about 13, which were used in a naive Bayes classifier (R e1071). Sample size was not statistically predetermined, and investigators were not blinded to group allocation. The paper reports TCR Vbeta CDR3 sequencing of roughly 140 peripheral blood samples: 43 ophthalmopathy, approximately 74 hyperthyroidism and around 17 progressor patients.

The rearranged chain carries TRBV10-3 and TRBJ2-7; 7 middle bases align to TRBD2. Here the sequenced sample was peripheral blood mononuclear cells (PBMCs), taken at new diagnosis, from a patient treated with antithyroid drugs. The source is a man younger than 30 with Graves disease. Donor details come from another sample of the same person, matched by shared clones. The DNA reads TGTGCCATCAGCCCCGGGACTAATTCCTACGAGCAGTACTTC. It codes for CAISPGTNSYEQYF.